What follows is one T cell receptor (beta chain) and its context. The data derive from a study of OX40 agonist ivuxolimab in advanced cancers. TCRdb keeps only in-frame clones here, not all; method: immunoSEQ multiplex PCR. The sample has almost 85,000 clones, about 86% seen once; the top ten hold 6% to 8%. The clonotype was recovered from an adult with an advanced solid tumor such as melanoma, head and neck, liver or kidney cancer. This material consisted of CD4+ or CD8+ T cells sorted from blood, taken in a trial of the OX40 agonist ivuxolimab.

CDR3 sequence (DNA): TGTGCCAGCAGAAATGGACAGGGCTTCGGTCAGCCCCAGCATTTT. Protein sequence: CASRNGQGFGQPQHF. V is TRBV6-5 and J is TRBJ1-5, with 8 bases fitting TRBD1. After removal of 6 bases from V and 6 bases from J, the junction contained 10 bases not matched to a gene. This CDR3 comprises 15 residues. Germline CDR1 and CDR2: MNHEY and SVGAGI.